The 28 T cell receptor beta chains below all came from one sample that was sequenced in a study of spatial heterogeneity in lung cancer. TCRdb called the 5' RACE reads again in MiXCR, with one record for every CDR3 protein. Of tens of thousands of distinct CDR3 sequences listed, around 5% are singletons. Regarding time point: sample taken at primary tumor resection. Specimen: PBMCs, collected at surgery. Receptors originate from a female donor with early-stage non-small cell lung cancer.

This clonotype was detected many times. The V and J genes are TRBV5-6 and TRBJ2-1; TRBD2 matches at 7 bases. The CDR3 runs to 13 residues. Germline V lookup: CDR1 SGHDT, CDR2 YYEEEE. Trimming took 2 bases from V and 6 from J; bases not matched to a gene: 2. CDR3: CASSFASGNEQFF. The CDR3 nucleotides are TGTGCCAGCAGCTTCGCTAGCGGCAATGAGCAGTTCTTC.

This clonotype was seen repeatedly, ten times or more. CDR3 amino acids: CASSLATGDNSPLHF. As DNA, the CDR3 is TGTGCCAGCAGCTTGGCTACAGGGGACAATTCACCCCTCCACTTT. The V call is TRBV5-4, the J call TRBJ1-6; TRBD1 agrees at 7 bases. Germline V gives CDR1 SGHNT, CDR2 YYREEE (reference sequence). The CDR3 is 15 amino acids. Trimming at V came to 0 bases and at J to 7 bases, leaving 4 bases not matched to a gene.

This clonotype appeared a few times. The chain employs TRBV7-9 and TRBJ2-3; 7 bases map to TRBD2. Trimming removed 6 bases from V and 4 bases from J; junction bases left unmatched: 16. CDR3 length: 17 residues. Germline values: CDR1 SEHNR, CDR2 FQNEAQ (reference sequence). The CDR3 loop reads CASRGEVVSGEPDTQYF. The CDR3, as DNA: TGTGCCAGCAGAGGAGAAGTTGTCAGCGGGGAGCCAGATACGCAGTATTTT.

This clonotype showed up many times. The chain couples TRBV7-8 to TRBJ2-2; D is ambiguous. In germline, CDR1 is SGHVS, CDR2 FQNEAQ. V lost 5 bases, J lost 2 bases, and 15 bases lay in between. This CDR3 has 16 amino acids. CDR3 loop: CASSQLQTVNTGELFF. CDR3 nucleotide sequence: TGTGCCAGCAGCCAGCTCCAGACGGTCAACACCGGGGAGCTGTTTTTT.

This clonotype occurred many times. The chain joins TRBV3-1 to TRBJ2-3; 8 positions match TRBD2. The CDR3 totals 19 residues. CDR1 LGHDT and CDR2 YNNKEL come from the germline V gene (reference sequence). V shed 1 base, J shed 6 bases, and the junction held 18 bases outside the gene matches. This CDR3 is CASSQGPLQSKRGRDTQYF. The CDR3 DNA follows: TGTGCCAGCAGCCAAGGACCCCTCCAGTCCAAGCGGGGGAGGGATACGCAGTATTTT.

This clonotype was seen at least ten times. V gene TRBV29-1 combines with J gene TRBJ2-3; no clear D gene. The germline V gene has CDR1 SQVTM and CDR2 ANQGSEA. The V gene lost 2 bases and the J gene lost 4 bases, with 10 bases spanning the gap. CDR3 length equals 13 residues. The CDR3 DNA reads as TGCAGCGTTGAACCACGGATTTCAGATACGCAGTATTTT. It encodes CSVEPRISDTQYF.

In this sample, this clonotype turned up a few times. The rearrangement uses TRBV9 and TRBJ2-7; D unclear. This CDR3 has 14 amino acids. CDR1 SGDLS and CDR2 YYNGEE come from the germline V gene. V was pared by 4 bases and J by 1 base, with 12 bases between. CDR3 residues: CASSPQGESYEQYF. CDR3 DNA sequence: TGTGCCAGCAGCCCGCAAGGTGAGTCCTACGAGCAGTACTTC.

In its sample, this clonotype was seen many times. This chain uses TRBV5-1 with TRBJ1-5, with TRBD1 as a possible D gene (6 bases). The germline CDR1 and CDR2 sequences are SGHRS and YFSETQ. The CDR3 runs 20 residues. The V and J ends lost 7 bases and 0 bases respectively, with 29 bases between them. CDR3 amino acids: CASPSDPFVAGVGSNQPQHF. As DNA, the CDR3 is TGCGCCAGCCCGAGCGACCCCTTTGTGGCAGGGGTCGGTAGCAATCAGCCCCAGCATTTT. Variable domain in full (rest from reference TRBV5-1 and TRBJ1-5): KAGVTQTPRYLIKTRGQQVTLSCSPISGHRSVSWYQQTPGQGLQFLFEYFSETQRNKGNFPGRFSGRQFSNSRSEMNVSTLELGDSALYLCASPSDPFVAGVGSNQPQHFGDGTRLSIL.

This clonotype turned up a few times. The chain recombines TRBV2 with TRBJ2-3, with TRBD2 as a possible D gene (6 bases). The V gene lost 6 bases and the J gene lost 1 base, with 17 bases spanning the gap. This CDR3 spans 16 amino acids. Germline V gene sequence: CDR1 SNHLY, CDR2 FYNNEI. The CDR3, as DNA: TGTGCCAGCAGGGATAATCTAGCGCGCGGCACAGATACGCAGTATTTT. Protein product: CASRDNLARGTDTQYF.

Ten or more counts support this clonotype. This CDR3 is CTSSPGHHHLNYGYTF. The CDR3 bases are TGCACCAGCAGCCCAGGACACCACCACCTAAACTATGGCTACACCTTC. The chain is built from TRBV1 and TRBJ1-2. TRBV1 is a documented pseudogene. The CDR3 has 16 residues.

The genes are TRBV20-1 and TRBJ1-6; 8 bases match TRBD1. CDR3 length: 16 residues. CDR1 DFQATT and CDR2 SNEGSKA come from the germline V gene (reference sequence). V shed 0 bases and J 5 bases; nucleotides not matched to a gene: 6. CDR3 in amino acids: CSARDWQGANNSPLHF. The CDR3, as DNA: TGCAGTGCTAGAGATTGGCAGGGGGCTAATAATTCACCCCTCCACTTT.

This clonotype is medium-sized in the sample. The chain links TRBV20-1 to TRBJ1-5; 7 bases are a match to TRBD1. Germline V CDR1 and CDR2: DFQATT, SNEGSKA (reference sequence). This CDR3 spans 13 amino acids. The V segment lost 8 bases and the J segment 2 bases; nucleotides outside the gene matches: 6. DNA for the CDR3: TGCAGTACTGCCGGACAGGGCAATCAGCCCCAGCATTTT. This gives the protein CSTAGQGNQPQHF.

The gene calls are TRBV19 and TRBJ2-1; perhaps TRBD1 as D (7 bases). Germline CDR1 is LNHDA and CDR2 is SQIVND (reference sequence). Trimming removed 8 bases at V and 7 bases at J, with 15 bases between. This CDR3 contains 13 residues. The DNA for the CDR3 is TGTGCCAGTGGCCGCAGGGGGGTGAATGAGCAGTTCTTC. Its translation is CASGRRGVNEQFF.

This clonotype has only a few counts. The chain recombines TRBV28 with TRBJ1-3, with TRBD1 matching over 9 bases. CDR3 length equals 16 residues. V lost 4 bases, J lost 4 bases, and 8 bases stayed unmatched. Germline CDR1 MDHEN, CDR2 SYDVKM. The CDR3 bases are TGTGCCAGCAGTTCAGACAGGGGGATACGGGGAAACACCATATATTTT. Translated: CASSSDRGIRGNTIYF.

This clonotype was observed at least ten times. The chain employs TRBV10-3 and TRBJ2-1; 12 nucleotides agree with TRBD2. Unmatched junction bases numbered 5, after V lost 8 bases and J lost 6 bases. CDR3 length equals 14 residues. Germline CDR1 reads ENHRY; CDR2 reads SYGVKD. The CDR3 is CAIQTSGGFNEQFF. The CDR3, as DNA: TGTGCCATCCAAACTAGCGGGGGGTTCAATGAGCAGTTCTTC.

This clonotype has at least ten counts. The rearrangement joins TRBV7-3 to TRBJ2-3, with D hard to call. Germline assignment: CDR1 SGHTA and CDR2 FQGTGA. The V and J ends lost 4 bases and 2 bases respectively, with 7 bases between them. This CDR3 has 13 residues. The CDR3: CASSWVATDTQYF. CDR3 bases: TGTGCCAGCAGCTGGGTCGCCACAGATACGCAGTATTTT.

This clonotype was seen at least ten times. This sequence joins TRBV7-9 and TRBJ2-5; D gene uncertain. Germline loops: CDR1 SEHNR, CDR2 FQNEAQ (reference sequence). CDR3 length: 15 amino acids. With 4 bases removed from V and 5 bases from J, the gap between germline ends came to 17 bases. In nucleotides, the CDR3 is TGTGCCAGCAGCTCCTGGTCGGAGAAAGTGGAGACCCAGTACTTC. Protein sequence: CASSSWSEKVETQYF.

The sample holds many counts of this clonotype. This chain uses TRBV6-5 with TRBJ1-4; D not resolved. V lost 6 bases, J lost 4 bases, and 9 bases lay in between. CDR1 is MNHEY, CDR2 SVGAGI, per germline. The length of the CDR3 is 13 residues. For the CDR3, the DNA is TGTGCCAGCAGCCGCGGGGATAATGAAAAACTGTTTTTT. This sequence encodes CASSRGDNEKLFF.

J is TRBJ2-2 and V is TRBV7-9; possibly TRBD1 for D (5 bases). The germline V and J ends were trimmed by 4 bases and 0 bases, with 12 bases remaining between them. The V gene's germline CDR1 is SEHNR and CDR2 FQNEAQ (reference sequence). There are 16 residues in the CDR3. In DNA, the CDR3 is TGTGCCAGCAGCTACAACAGGAAAACGAACACCGGGGAGCTGTTTTTT. Amino acid sequence: CASSYNRKTNTGELFF. Full variable domain (missing parts from reference TRBV7-9 and TRBJ2-2): DTGVSQNPRHKITKRGQNVTFRCDPISEHNRLYWYRQTLGQGPEFLTYFQNEAQLEKSRLLSDRFSAERPKGSFSTLEIQRTEQGDSAMYLCASSYNRKTNTGELFFGEGSRLTVL.

This clonotype was seen ten or more times. The chain employs TRBV2 and TRBJ1-4, with 7 bases that match TRBD1. CDR3 length: 15 amino acids. Looked up from germline, CDR1 is SNHLY and CDR2 is FYNNEI. The V segment lost 6 bases and the J segment 4 bases; nucleotides outside the gene matches: 8. The CDR3 loop is CASRFPGQSNEKLFF. The DNA for the CDR3 is TGTGCCAGCAGATTCCCGGGACAGAGTAATGAAAAACTGTTTTTT.

This clonotype was observed at least ten times. The chain uses TRBV28 and TRBJ1-2; no clear D gene. The V gene lost 8 bases and the J gene lost 4 bases, with 17 bases spanning the gap. Germline assignment: CDR1 MDHEN and CDR2 SYDVKM. The CDR3 spans 14 residues. The CDR3 reads CASAVYRPLYGYTF. For the CDR3, the DNA is TGTGCCAGCGCCGTTTATAGGCCCCTCTATGGCTACACCTTC.

This clonotype was observed many times. In nucleotides, the CDR3 is TGCAGTGCTAGGGCGACAGGGAATGACCTTAATTCACCCCTCCACTTT. Its translation: CSARATGNDLNSPLHF. The chain couples TRBV20-1 to TRBJ1-6; 7 positions agree with TRBD1. The J segment lost 6 bases and the V segment lost 3 bases, leaving 11 bases of the junction unmatched. CDR1 is DFQATT and CDR2 is SNEGSKA in the germline V gene (reference sequence). The CDR3 contains 16 residues.

This clonotype came up many times. The V and J genes are TRBV9 and TRBJ1-1; D gene ambiguous. The CDR3 contains 14 residues. Trimming pared 0 bases from V and 1 base from J, leaving 7 bases between. Per germline, CDR1 SGDLS and CDR2 YYNGEE. CDR3 region: CASSVGAQNTEAFF. In DNA, the CDR3 is TGTGCCAGCAGCGTAGGGGCTCAGAACACTGAAGCTTTCTTT.

This clonotype appeared many times. V is TRBV1 and J is TRBJ2-3; the tabulated D call, TRBD2, remains unverified against the DNA. TRBV1 is shown as a pseudogene. The CDR3 has 15 amino acids. CDR3 sequence (DNA): TGCACCAGCAGCCATGTACTAGCCGCAGGAGATACGCAGTATTTT. Its protein is CTSSHVLAAGDTQYF.

This clonotype occurred many times. This chain uses TRBV9 with TRBJ2-3; 7 nucleotides agree with TRBD1. V shed 4 bases and J 4 bases; nucleotides not matched to a gene: 12. CDR1 and CDR2 (germline): SGDLS, YYNGEE. The CDR3 loop spans 16 amino acids. CDR3 in amino acids: CASSPRQGEGADTQYF. DNA for the CDR3: TGTGCCAGCAGCCCCCGACAGGGTGAGGGCGCAGATACGCAGTATTTT.

In its sample, this clonotype was seen many times. The chain couples TRBV7-9 to TRBJ1-4; maybe TRBD1 (6 bases). The CDR3 is made up of 14 amino acids. CDR1 and CDR2 (germline): SEHNR, FQNEAQ (reference sequence). V shed 8 bases and J shed 5 bases, with 15 bases lying between them. Here the CDR3 reads CASGQGLSNEKLFF. The CDR3 DNA is TGTGCCAGCGGGCAGGGGCTATCGAATGAAAAACTGTTTTTT.

This clonotype was found many times. The J gene is TRBJ2-7, the V gene TRBV20-1; TRBD1 or TRBD2 may be the D gene (5 bases each). V shed 5 bases and J shed 6 bases, with 17 bases lying between them. This CDR3 is 13 amino acids long. Germline CDR1 and CDR2: DFQATT and SNEGSKA (reference sequence). The CDR3 region has the DNA TGCAGTGCTCCCCCCCGTGATGGGGGCGAGCAGTACTTC. Amino acids: CSAPPRDGGEQYF.

The table lists this clonotype with many counts. The V and J genes are TRBV20-1 and TRBJ2-2; D is perhaps TRBD2 (5 bases). The CDR3 sequence is 14 residues long. Germline V CDR1 and CDR2: DFQATT, SNEGSKA (reference sequence). V dropped 0 bases and J dropped 7 bases, with 12 bases sitting between them. DNA for the CDR3: TGCAGTGCTAGAGATGTGAGGGTTGTCGGGGAGCTGTTTTTT. It yields the protein CSARDVRVVGELFF.